The 2 T cell receptor beta chains presented below share a single source sample, sequenced in a study of early T cells in non-severe SARS-CoV-2 infection (dated by TCRdb to 2020 to 2022). The method behind the library was 5' RACE. The sequencer listed for this sample is NextSeq 500. TCRdb reanalyzed the raw reads on its own, using fastp at Q25 for trimming and MiXCR for clone calling, and kept in-frame beta chains. Records with the same CDR3 protein are collapsed into one entry carrying the most frequent genes and DNA. Within this sample are 83,000 or so distinct CDR3 sequences, with about 10% of them counted one time only. 7% to 9% of the sample belongs to the ten largest clones. The specimen was whole blood, collected at baseline. These receptors were taken from an adult who was a healthcare worker with PCR-confirmed SARS-CoV-2 infection or an uninfected control (not recorded which).

In its sample, this clonotype was seen a few times. CDR3 DNA sequence: TGCAGTGCTAGTAATCTTGGGGGCACTGAAGCTTTCTTT. Translated: CSASNLGGTEAFF. The chain combines TRBV20-1 with TRBJ1-1, with D maybe TRBD1 (5 bases). Trimming pared 3 bases from V and 4 bases from J, leaving 12 bases between. The germline V gene has CDR1 DFQATT and CDR2 SNEGSKA (reference sequence). The CDR3 runs to 13 residues.

This clonotype was seen a handful of times. The V call is TRBV2, the J call TRBJ2-7; 7 bases map to TRBD2. The junction had 1 base not matched to a gene; V was cut back by 1 base and J by 4 bases. Germline V gives CDR1 SNHLY, CDR2 FYNNEI. This CDR3 region has 13 residues. Here the CDR3 DNA reads TGTGCCAGCAGTGAAGTTAGCGGGTACGAGCAGTACTTC. This gives the protein CASSEVSGYEQYF.